These 27 T cell receptor beta chains came from one sample sequenced in a study of blood T cell repertoires in COVID-19. Assay used: immunoSEQ multiplex PCR; TCRdb lists only in-frame clones, some missing. Here the sample spans approximately 430,000 clones, 70% to 90% being singletons. The sequenced sample consisted of peripheral blood. These receptors were taken from a woman under 40 with active or convalescent COVID-19.

The rearrangement uses TRBV6-5 and TRBJ2-5; 7 bases fit TRBD2. Germline CDR1 and CDR2: MNHEY and SVGAGI. V trimming: 10 bases; J trimming: 5 bases; junction bases outside the gene matches: 10. The CDR3 sequence is 13 residues long. Written as DNA, the CDR3 is TGTGCCACCACAACGGGGGGTGGGGAGACCCAGTACTTC. It translates to CATTTGGGETQYF.

This clone was seen a few times. This rearrangement joins TRBV2 to TRBJ2-7, with D tentatively TRBD1 (9 bases). The germline V gene has CDR1 SNHLY and CDR2 FYNNEI. The V end lost 11 bases, the J end lost 5 bases, and 19 bases lay between the germline ends. The CDR3 has 13 amino acids. The CDR3 DNA reads TGTGCCCGCGGGGGGACAGGGAGACACGAGCAGTACTTC. This encodes CARGGTGRHEQYF.

V and J are TRBV2 and TRBJ1-4; D is unclear. The germline V gene has CDR1 SNHLY and CDR2 FYNNEI. CDR3 size: 13 residues. The CDR3 DNA is TGTCTGACCCAGGCAGGCCGTAATGAAAAACTGTTTTTT. It is translated as CLTQAGRNEKLFF.

V usage is TRBV24-1 and J usage is TRBJ2-3; 9 bases agree with TRBD1. The CDR3 contains 16 residues. CDR1 KGHDR and CDR2 SFDVKD come from the germline V gene. Trimming cost V 5 bases and J 2 bases; bases outside gene matches: 7. CDR3 sequence reads: CATSGETGGATDTQYF. The CDR3 DNA follows: TGTGCCACCAGTGGGGAGACAGGGGGAGCCACAGATACGCAGTATTTT.

The CDR3 loop reads CASRASGSSYEQYF. The CDR3 DNA follows: TGTGCCAGCAGGGCTAGCGGGAGCTCCTACGAGCAGTACTTC. V and J are TRBV7-2 and TRBJ2-7; 10 positions agree with TRBD2. V shed 6 bases, J shed 0 bases, and the junction held 2 bases outside the gene matches. The CDR3 runs 14 residues. In germline, CDR1 is SGHTA, CDR2 FQGNSA.

V gene TRBV12-3 or TRBV12-4 combines with J gene TRBJ2-1; TRBD2 is a possible D gene (6 bases). This CDR3 region has 13 residues. V was cut by 3 bases and J by 4 bases, with 7 bases left in between. The CDR3 spells CASSLGLYNEQFF. For the CDR3, the DNA is TGTGCCAGCAGTTTGGGACTTTACAATGAGCAGTTCTTC.

V is TRBV27 and J is TRBJ2-1, with a possible D match to TRBD2 (6 bases). The CDR3 sequence is 15 residues long. CDR1 is MNHEY and CDR2 is SMNVEV in the germline V gene (reference sequence). The ends were cut back, 5 bases at V and 4 bases at J, with 15 bases in the middle. The CDR3 reads CASSQIPGGYNEQFF. The CDR3 DNA follows: TGTGCCAGCAGTCAGATCCCTGGGGGGTACAATGAGCAGTTCTTC.

V is TRBV7-2 and J is TRBJ2-7, with 10 bases lining up with TRBD2. CDR3 size: 15 residues. In germline, CDR1 is SGHTA, CDR2 FQGNSA. The ends lost 6 bases at V and 5 bases at J; junction bases unmatched: 10. CDR3 nucleotide sequence: TGTGCCAGCAGGGCGCCGGGACTAGCGACCAACGAGCAGTACTTC. Encoded protein: CASRAPGLATNEQYF.

The J gene is TRBJ2-5, the V gene TRBV5-1; TRBD2 agrees at 9 bases. V trimming: 0 bases; J trimming: 5 bases; junction bases outside the gene matches: 11. CDR1 SGHRS and CDR2 YFSETQ come from the germline V gene. CDR3 length equals 17 residues. The CDR3 DNA sequence: TGCGCCAGCAGCTTGGGGGTAGCGGGAGTATCTGGGGAGACCCAGTACTTC. Translation: CASSLGVAGVSGETQYF.

The chain joins TRBV10-1 to TRBJ1-2, with a weak D call TRBD1 (5 bases). The CDR3 spans 13 residues. Germline assignment: CDR1 WNHNN and CDR2 SYGVQD (reference sequence). Trimming cost V 6 bases and J 6 bases, with 14 bases left between them. The CDR3 sequence is CASSAGLRDGYTF. The CDR3 DNA sequence: TGCGCCAGCAGCGCGGGACTTCGGGATGGCTACACCTTC.

V gene TRBV27 combines with J gene TRBJ2-1; 7 bases align to TRBD2. The CDR3 is 14 residues long. Losses at the gene ends were 3 bases for V and 8 bases for J; bases not matched to a gene: 7. CDR1 and CDR2 (germline): MNHEY, SMNVEV (reference sequence). The CDR3 loop is CASSFRGVSHEQFF. In DNA, the CDR3 is TGTGCCAGCAGTTTCCGGGGGGTTTCCCATGAGCAGTTCTTC.

This clone turned up a few times. V and J are TRBV11-2 and TRBJ2-7, with 9 nucleotides matching TRBD1. After removal of 4 bases from V and 5 bases from J, the junction contained 9 bases not matched to a gene. CDR1 and CDR2 from the germline V gene are SGHAT and FQNNGV. The CDR3 is 15 residues long. As DNA, the CDR3 is TGTGCCAGCAGCTCCCGAGACAGGGGGAGGCACGAGCAGTACTTC. Translating it yields CASSSRDRGRHEQYF.

CDR3 coding DNA: TGTGCCAGTAGGGACCGGGACAGGGGGCGAAATGAGCAGTTCTTC. As protein: CASRDRDRGRNEQFF. The chain links TRBV19 to TRBJ2-1; TRBD1 matches 12 bases. V lost 6 bases to trimming and J lost 7 bases; unmatched junction nucleotides: 7. The CDR3 totals 15 residues. Germline CDR1 reads LNHDA; CDR2 reads SQIVND (reference sequence).

The gene calls are TRBV12-2 and TRBJ2-5; the DNA was not used to check the table's D call, TRBD2. TRBV12-2 is a pseudogene. The length of the CDR3 is 19 residues. CDR3 amino acids: CASRLALRSGRNIWETQYF. The CDR3 region has the DNA TGTGCAAGTCGCTTAGCGCTGCGTTCGGGTCGCAATATATGGGAGACCCAGTACTTC.

This rearrangement joins TRBV3-1 (or the pseudogene TRBV3-2) to TRBJ2-1; a weak D match, TRBD2 (6 bases). Germline V lookup: CDR1 LGHDT, CDR2 YNNKEL (reference sequence). CDR3 length: 17 residues. The V end was cut by 3 bases, the J end by 7 bases, with 22 bases between. The CDR3: CASSHSRLRGFHNEQFF. CDR3 sequence (DNA): TGTGCCAGCAGCCATTCGAGGCTACGGGGGTTTCATAATGAGCAGTTCTTC.

As regards this clone: Sequence at one end of the junction differs from germline and may be a read error. The genes are TRBV27 and TRBJ2-5; 11 bases fit TRBD2. The V gene's germline CDR1 is MNHEY and CDR2 SMNVEV (reference sequence). The CDR3 consists of 15 residues. The CDR3 is CASSISTSGVETQYF. The CDR3 coding sequence is TGTGCCAGCAGTATATCGACTAGCGGGGTGGAGACCCAGTACTTC.

The CDR3 nucleotides are TGTGCCAGCAGTGATGACTACTCCTACGAGCAGTACTTC. It codes for CASSDDYSYEQYF. The rearrangement joins TRBV2 to TRBJ2-7; D is perhaps TRBD2 (5 bases). CDR3 length: 13 amino acids. Trimming took off 3 bases at V and 0 bases at J, with 6 bases between the two ends. Germline CDR1 reads SNHLY; CDR2 reads FYNNEI.

This rearrangement joins TRBV7-8 to TRBJ1-6; 7 bases are shared with TRBD1. The germline V gene encodes CDR1 SGHVS and CDR2 FQNEAQ. The CDR3 contains 15 residues. The ends lost 5 bases at V and 2 bases at J; junction bases unmatched: 3. Here the CDR3 reads CASSPGTAYNSPLHF. The CDR3 coding sequence is TGTGCCAGCAGCCCCGGGACAGCCTATAATTCACCCCTCCACTTT.

This clone has more than one count but fewer than ten. The J gene is TRBJ1-2, the V gene TRBV6-5, with TRBD1 identical over 10 bases. In germline, CDR1 is MNHEY, CDR2 SVGAGI. V lost 2 bases, J lost 8 bases, and 5 bases stayed unmatched. This CDR3 contains 14 residues. CDR3 protein: CASSYRTGGKGYTF. The CDR3 bases are TGTGCCAGCAGTTACCGGACAGGGGGTAAAGGCTACACCTTC.

The rearrangement uses TRBV27 and TRBJ2-7; TRBD2 agrees at 7 bases. The CDR3 is 16 amino acids. V lost 5 bases and J lost 2; bases outside the gene matches: 12. Germline CDR1 reads MNHEY; CDR2 reads SMNVEV (reference sequence). The CDR3 loop is CASSPGGAGLTYEQYF. Written as DNA, the CDR3 is TGTGCCAGCAGTCCGGGAGGAGCGGGGCTAACCTACGAGCAGTACTTC.

This chain uses TRBV7-9 with TRBJ2-5, with TRBD1 matching 7 bases. CDR3 size: 15 residues. The V and J ends lost 0 bases and 1 base, in that order; junction bases with no gene match: 2. Germline loops: CDR1 SEHNR, CDR2 FQNEAQ (reference sequence). The CDR3 sequence: CASSLAGQSQETQYF. In DNA, the CDR3 is TGTGCCAGCAGCTTAGCGGGACAGTCCCAAGAGACCCAGTACTTC. Supplemented by reference TRBV7-9 and TRBJ2-5, the full variable domain reads DTGVSQNPRHKITKRGQNVTFRCDPISEHNRLYWYRQTLGQGPEFLTYFQNEAQLEKSRLLSDRFSAERPKGSFSTLEIQRTEQGDSAMYLCASSLAGQSQETQYFGPGTRLLVL.

This clone is a singleton in its sample. V usage is TRBV12-1 and J usage is TRBJ2-7; the table assigns TRBD2, which was not confirmed against the DNA. TRBV12-1 represents a pseudogene. This CDR3 has 16 amino acids. DNA of the CDR3: TGTGCCAGCAGCTTTCATCGCCGGACTAGCGGCTACGAGCAGTACTTC. Translating gives CASSFHRRTSGYEQYF.

The CDR3 region is CSARHRTEAFF. In nucleotides, the CDR3 is TGCAGTGCTAGACATCGGACTGAAGCTTTCTTT. This chain connects TRBV20-1 to TRBJ1-1, with D unresolved. With 2 bases removed from V and 5 bases from J, the gap between germline ends came to 6 bases. The CDR3 is 11 amino acids. CDR1 is DFQATT and CDR2 is SNEGSKA in the germline V gene (reference sequence).

The chain recombines TRBV5-4 with TRBJ1-2; the D gene is possibly TRBD1 (5 bases). The CDR3 runs 14 residues. CDR1 is SGHNT and CDR2 is YYREEE in the germline V gene (reference sequence). The V gene lost 3 bases and the J gene lost 6 bases, with 15 bases spanning the gap. CDR3 region: CASSWGSSGDGYTF. The CDR3 nucleotides are TGTGCCAGCAGCTGGGGGAGTTCGGGGGATGGCTACACCTTC.

In its sample, this clone was seen once. The same CDR3 is also encoded by other DNA sequences in this sample. The CDR3 nucleotides read TGTGCCAGCAGTTTACAGGGCAACTATGGCTACACCTTC. Translating gives CASSLQGNYGYTF. The chain employs TRBV27 and TRBJ1-2; possible D gene TRBD1, 5 bases. The CDR3 loop spans 13 amino acids. Trimming took 2 bases from V and 2 from J, leaving 6 bases between them. Germline V CDR1 and CDR2: MNHEY, SMNVEV (reference sequence).

V usage is TRBV4-1 and J usage is TRBJ2-7, with TRBD2 identical over 9 bases. Losses at the gene ends were 2 bases for V and 3 bases for J; bases not matched to a gene: 8. CDR3 length equals 16 residues. In germline, CDR1 is MGHRA, CDR2 YSYEKL. The CDR3 DNA follows: TGCGCCAGCAGCCAACAGGGACTAGCAAAGTACTACGAGCAGTACTTC. Protein: CASSQQGLAKYYEQYF.

This sequence joins TRBV12-5 and TRBJ1-3; a possible D gene is TRBD1 (6 bases). The CDR3 consists of 16 residues. Trimming removed 5 bases from V and 0 bases from J, with 14 bases in between. Germline lookup yields CDR1 LGHNT and CDR2 FRNRAP. This CDR3 is CASGPPTGHSGNTIYF. In DNA form, the CDR3 reads TGTGCTAGTGGTCCGCCGACAGGACACTCTGGAAACACCATATATTTT.